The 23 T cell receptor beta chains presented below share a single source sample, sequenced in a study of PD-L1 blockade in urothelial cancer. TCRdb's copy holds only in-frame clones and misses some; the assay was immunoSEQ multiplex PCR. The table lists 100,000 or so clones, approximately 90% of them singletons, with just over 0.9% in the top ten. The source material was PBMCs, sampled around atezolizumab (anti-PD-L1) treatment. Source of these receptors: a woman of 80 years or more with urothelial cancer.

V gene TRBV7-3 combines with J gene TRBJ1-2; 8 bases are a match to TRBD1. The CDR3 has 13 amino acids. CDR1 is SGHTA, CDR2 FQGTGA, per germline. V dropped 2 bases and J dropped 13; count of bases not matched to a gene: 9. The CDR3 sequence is CASSLGQDRVITF. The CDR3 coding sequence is TGTGCCAGCAGCTTAGGACAGGACAGGGTAATCACCTTC.

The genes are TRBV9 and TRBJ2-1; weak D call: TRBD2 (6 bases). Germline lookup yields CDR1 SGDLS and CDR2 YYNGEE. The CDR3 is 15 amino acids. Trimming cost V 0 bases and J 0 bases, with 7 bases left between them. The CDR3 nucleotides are TGTGCCAGCAGCGTAGGCGGGAACTCCTACAATGAGCAGTTCTTC. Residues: CASSVGGNSYNEQFF. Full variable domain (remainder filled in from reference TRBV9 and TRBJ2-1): DSGVTQTPKHLITATGQRVTLRCSPRSGDLSVYWYQQSLDQGLQFLIQYYNGEERAKGNILERFSAQQFPDLHSELNLSSLELGDSALYFCASSVGGNSYNEQFFGPGTRLTVL.

The CDR3 DNA reads as TGTGCCAGCAGCTTAATGGCGGGAGAGGGAGAGACCCAGTACTTC. It translates to CASSLMAGEGETQYF. The chain couples TRBV7-3 to TRBJ2-5; TRBD2 agrees at 7 bases. The V gene's germline CDR1 is SGHTA and CDR2 FQGTGA. The V gene end was trimmed by 1 base and the J gene end by 4 bases; junction bases not matched to a gene: 6. The CDR3 is 15 amino acids.

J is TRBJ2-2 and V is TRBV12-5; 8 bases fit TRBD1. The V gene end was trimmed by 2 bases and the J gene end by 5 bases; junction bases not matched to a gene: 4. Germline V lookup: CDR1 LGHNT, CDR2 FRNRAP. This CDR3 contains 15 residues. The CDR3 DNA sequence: TGTGCTAGTGGTTTGACAGGGGGAAGTACCGGGGAGCTGTTTTTT. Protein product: CASGLTGGSTGELFF. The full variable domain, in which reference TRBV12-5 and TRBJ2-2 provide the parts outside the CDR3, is DARVTQTPRHKVTEMGQEVTMRCQPILGHNTVFWYRQTMMQGLELLAYFRNRAPLDDSGMPKDRFSAEMPDATLATLKIQPSEPRDSAVYFCASGLTGGSTGELFFGEGSRLTVL.

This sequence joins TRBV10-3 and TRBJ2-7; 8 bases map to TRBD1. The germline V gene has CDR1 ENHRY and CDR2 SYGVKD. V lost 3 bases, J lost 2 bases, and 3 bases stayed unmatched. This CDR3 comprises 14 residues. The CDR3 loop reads CAISDSGGPYEQYF. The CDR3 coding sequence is TGTGCCATCAGTGATTCAGGGGGCCCCTACGAGCAGTACTTC.

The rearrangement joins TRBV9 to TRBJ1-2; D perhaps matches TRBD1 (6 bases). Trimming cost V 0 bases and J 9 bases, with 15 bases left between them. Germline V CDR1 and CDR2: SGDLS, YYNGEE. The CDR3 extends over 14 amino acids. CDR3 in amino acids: CASSVVETGFSYTF. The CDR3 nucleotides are TGTGCCAGCAGCGTAGTTGAGACAGGTTTCAGCTACACCTTC.

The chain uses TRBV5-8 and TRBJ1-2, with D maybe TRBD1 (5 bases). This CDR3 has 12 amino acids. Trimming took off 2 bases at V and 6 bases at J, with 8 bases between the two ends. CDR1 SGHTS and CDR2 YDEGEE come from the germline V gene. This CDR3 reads CASSFPGNGYTF. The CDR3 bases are TGTGCCAGCAGCTTCCCAGGGAATGGCTACACCTTC. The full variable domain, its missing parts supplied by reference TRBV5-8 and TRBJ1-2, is EAGVTQSPTHLIKTRGQQATLRCSPISGHTSVYWYQQALGLGLQFLLWYDEGEERNRGNFPPRFSGRQFPNYSSELNVNALELEDSALYLCASSFPGNGYTFGSGTRLTVV.

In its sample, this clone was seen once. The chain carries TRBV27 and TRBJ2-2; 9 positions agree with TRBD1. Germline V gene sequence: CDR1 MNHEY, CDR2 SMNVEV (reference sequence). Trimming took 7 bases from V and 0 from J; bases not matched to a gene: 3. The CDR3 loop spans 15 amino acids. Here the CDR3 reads CASTGQGTNTGELFF. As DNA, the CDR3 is TGTGCCAGCACGGGACAGGGCACGAACACCGGGGAGCTGTTTTTT.

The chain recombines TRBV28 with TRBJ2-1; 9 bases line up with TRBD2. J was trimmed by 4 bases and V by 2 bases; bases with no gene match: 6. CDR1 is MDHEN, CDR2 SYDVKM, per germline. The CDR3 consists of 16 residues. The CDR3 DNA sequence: TGTGCCAGCAGTTTAGCAGGACTAGCGCAATACAATGAGCAGTTCTTC. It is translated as CASSLAGLAQYNEQFF.

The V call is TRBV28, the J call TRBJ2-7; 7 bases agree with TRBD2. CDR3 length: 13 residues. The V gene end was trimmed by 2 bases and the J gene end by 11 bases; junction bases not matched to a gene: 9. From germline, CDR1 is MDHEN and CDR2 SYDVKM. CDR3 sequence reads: CASSLGSSGRKYF. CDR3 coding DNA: TGTGCCAGCAGTTTAGGGTCTAGCGGACGAAAGTACTTC.

DNA of the CDR3: TGCGCCAGCAGCTCCCAAGGACAGGGGGAAATAAATGGCTACACCTTC. It translates to CASSSQGQGEINGYTF. The V gene is TRBV5-1, the J gene TRBJ1-2, with 10 bases fitting TRBD1. Trimming removed 3 bases from V and 6 bases from J; junction bases left unmatched: 11. In germline, CDR1 is SGHRS, CDR2 YFSETQ. The CDR3 spans 16 residues.

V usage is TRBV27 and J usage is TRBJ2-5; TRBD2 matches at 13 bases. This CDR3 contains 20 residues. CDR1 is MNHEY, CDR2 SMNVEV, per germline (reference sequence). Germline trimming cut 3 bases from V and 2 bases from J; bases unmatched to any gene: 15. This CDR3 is CASSFFPNRGTSGNQETQYF. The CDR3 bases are TGTGCCAGCAGTTTTTTTCCTAACCGGGGGACTAGCGGGAATCAAGAGACCCAGTACTTC.

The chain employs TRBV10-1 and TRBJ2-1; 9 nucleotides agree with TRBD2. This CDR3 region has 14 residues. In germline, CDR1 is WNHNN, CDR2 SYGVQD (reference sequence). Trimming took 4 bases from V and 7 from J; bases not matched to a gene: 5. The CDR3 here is CASSALAGRNEQFF. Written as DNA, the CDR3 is TGCGCCAGCAGTGCGCTAGCGGGACGGAATGAGCAGTTCTTC.

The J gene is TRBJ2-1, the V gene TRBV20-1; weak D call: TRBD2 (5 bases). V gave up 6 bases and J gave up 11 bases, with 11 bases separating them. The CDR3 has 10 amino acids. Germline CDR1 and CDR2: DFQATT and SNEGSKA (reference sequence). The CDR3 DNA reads TGCAGTGCGAGGACTGAACAGCAGTTCTTC. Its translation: CSARTEQQFF.

This chain's CDR3 is CASSLYEDRGETQYF. CDR3 DNA sequence: TGCGCCAGCAGCTTGTACGAGGACAGGGGGGAGACCCAGTACTTC. The rearrangement joins TRBV5-1 to TRBJ2-5; 10 bases align to TRBD1. Germline V gene sequence: CDR1 SGHRS, CDR2 YFSETQ. With V trimmed by 1 base and J by 5 bases, 5 bases remained unmatched. The CDR3 is made up of 15 amino acids.

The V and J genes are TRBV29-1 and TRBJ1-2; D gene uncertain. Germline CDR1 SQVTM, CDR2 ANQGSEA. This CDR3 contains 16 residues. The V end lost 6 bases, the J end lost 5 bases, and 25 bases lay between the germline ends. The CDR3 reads CSVNRLMGRADYGYTF. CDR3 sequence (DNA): TGCAGCGTAAATAGACTTATGGGGAGGGCCGATTATGGCTACACCTTC. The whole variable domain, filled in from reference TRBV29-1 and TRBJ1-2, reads SAVISQKPSRDICQRGTSLTIQCQVDSQVTMMFWYRQQPGQSLTLIATANQGSEATYESGFVIDKFPISRPNLTFSTLTVSNMSPEDSSIYLCSVNRLMGRADYGYTFGSGTRLTVV.

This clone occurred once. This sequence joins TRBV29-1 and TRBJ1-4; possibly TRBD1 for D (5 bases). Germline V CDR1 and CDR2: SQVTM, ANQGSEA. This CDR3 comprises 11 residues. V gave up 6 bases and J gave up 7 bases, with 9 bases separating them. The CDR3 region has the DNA TGCAGCGTACTCACAGGTGAAAAACTGTTTTTT. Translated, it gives CSVLTGEKLFF.

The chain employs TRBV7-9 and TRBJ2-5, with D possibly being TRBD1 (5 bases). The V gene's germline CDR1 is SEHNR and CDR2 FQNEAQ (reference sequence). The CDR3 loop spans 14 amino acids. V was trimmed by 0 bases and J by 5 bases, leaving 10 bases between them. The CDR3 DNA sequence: TGTGCCAGCAGCTTAGCTAGCAGGGTTGAGACCCAGTACTTC. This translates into CASSLASRVETQYF.

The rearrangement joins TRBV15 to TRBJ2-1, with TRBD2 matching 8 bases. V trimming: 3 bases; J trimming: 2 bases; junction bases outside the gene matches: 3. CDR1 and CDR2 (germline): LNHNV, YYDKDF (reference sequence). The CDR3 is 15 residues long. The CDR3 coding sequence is TGTGCCACCAGCAGTGGACTAGCAGCCTACAATGAGCAGTTCTTC. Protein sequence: CATSSGLAAYNEQFF.

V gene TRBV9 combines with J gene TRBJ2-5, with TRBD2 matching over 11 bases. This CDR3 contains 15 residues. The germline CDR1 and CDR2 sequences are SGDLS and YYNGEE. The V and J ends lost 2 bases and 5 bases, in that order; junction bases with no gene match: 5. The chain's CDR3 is CASSVLAGGRETQYF. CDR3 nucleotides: TGTGCCAGCAGCGTTCTAGCGGGGGGTAGGGAGACCCAGTACTTC.

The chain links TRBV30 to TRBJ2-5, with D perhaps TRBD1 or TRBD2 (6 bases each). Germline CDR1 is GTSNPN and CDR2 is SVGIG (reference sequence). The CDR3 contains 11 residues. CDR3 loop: CAWGALETQYF. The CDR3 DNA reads TGTGCTTGGGGGGCGTTAGAGACCCAGTACTTC.

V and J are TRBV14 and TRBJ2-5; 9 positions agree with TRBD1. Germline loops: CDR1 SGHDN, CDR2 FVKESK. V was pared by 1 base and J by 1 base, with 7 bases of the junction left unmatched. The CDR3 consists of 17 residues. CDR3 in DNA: TGTGCCAGCAGCCAAGGCTGGACAGGGGAGGCCCAAGAGACCCAGTACTTC. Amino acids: CASSQGWTGEAQETQYF.

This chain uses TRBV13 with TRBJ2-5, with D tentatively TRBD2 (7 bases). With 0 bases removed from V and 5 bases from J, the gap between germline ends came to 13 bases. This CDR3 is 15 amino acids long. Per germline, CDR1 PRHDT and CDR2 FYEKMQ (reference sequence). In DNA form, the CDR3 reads TGTGCCAGCAGCTTAGGAGGGGGGGTGTTGGAGACCCAGTACTTC. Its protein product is CASSLGGGVLETQYF.